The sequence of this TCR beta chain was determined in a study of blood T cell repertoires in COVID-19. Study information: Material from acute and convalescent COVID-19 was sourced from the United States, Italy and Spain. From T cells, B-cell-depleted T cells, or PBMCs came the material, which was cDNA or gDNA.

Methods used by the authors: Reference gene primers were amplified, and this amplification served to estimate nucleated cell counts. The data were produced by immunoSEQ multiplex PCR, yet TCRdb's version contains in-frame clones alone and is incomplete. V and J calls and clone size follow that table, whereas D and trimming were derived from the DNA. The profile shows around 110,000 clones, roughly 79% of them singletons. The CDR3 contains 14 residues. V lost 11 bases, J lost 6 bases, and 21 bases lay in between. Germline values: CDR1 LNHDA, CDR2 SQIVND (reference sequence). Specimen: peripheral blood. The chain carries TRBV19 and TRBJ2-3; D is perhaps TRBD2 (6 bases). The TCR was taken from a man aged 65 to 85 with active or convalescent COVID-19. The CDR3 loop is CASRSGAGRDTQYF. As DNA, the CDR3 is TGTGCCTCCAGATCTGGGGCAGGGAGGGATACGCAGTATTTT.